These T cell receptor beta chains were read from a single sample in a study of blood T cell repertoires in COVID-19. Generated by immunoSEQ multiplex PCR, the TCRdb table keeps only in-frame clones and is missing some. Found here are over 90,000 clones, around 92% of them singletons; the top ten hold 4% to 4.5%. The sample was peripheral blood. These receptors were obtained from a man aged 18 to 30 with acute or convalescent COVID-19. The CDR3 runs from the conserved cysteine through the conserved F or W. The order of the fields is clone size, J gene, D gene, V gene, CDR3 protein, CDR3 DNA. A D gene is named only where the DNA matches it firmly. Part of the rows lack a size; the others show once, few, many or a class for expanded clones.

once,TRBJ1-1,-,TRBV7-2,CASSFRGVMNTEAFF,TGTGCCAGCAGCTTTCGGGGAGTCATGAACACTGAAGCTTTCTTT
-,TRBJ2-1,-,TRBV9,CASSVEGLLYNEQFF,TGTGCCAGCAGCGTAGAGGGACTCCTCTACAATGAGCAGTTCTTC
few,TRBJ2-3,-,TRBV3-1/TRBV3-2,CASSPSMTGGTDTQYF,TGTGCCAGCAGCCCCTCCATGACGGGAGGCACAGATACGCAGTATTTT
once,TRBJ2-3,-,TRBV5-1,CASSYPRASSSTDTQYF,TGCGCCAGCAGCTATCCGAGGGCCAGCTCTAGCACAGATACGCAGTATTTT
-,TRBJ2-7,TRBD2,TRBV19,CASSDLAGGSYEQYF,TGTGCCAGTAGCGACCTAGCGGGAGGATCGTACGAGCAGTACTTC
-,TRBJ1-2,-,TRBV18,CASSQEDSYGYTF,TGTGCCAGCTCCCAGGAGGACAGCTATGGCTACACCTTC
once,TRBJ1-5,TRBD1,TRBV7-9,CASSLDRGNQPQHF,TGTGCCAGCAGCTTGGACAGGGGGAATCAGCCCCAGCATTTT
-,TRBJ1-1,TRBD1,TRBV30,CAWSGQGAINTEAFF,TGTGCCTGGAGTGGACAGGGGGCGATTAACACTGAAGCTTTCTTT
once,TRBJ2-7,-,TRBV5-6,CASSPRLPGSYEQYF,TGTGCCAGCAGCCCTCGTCTACCAGGTTCCTACGAGCAGTACTTC
-,TRBJ2-7,TRBD2,TRBV10-2,CASRVSGSTYEQYF,TGCGCCAGCAGAGTTAGCGGGTCTACCTACGAGCAGTACTTC
-,TRBJ2-5,-,TRBV5-1,CASSLRAGEETQYF,TGCGCCAGCAGCTTGAGGGCAGGGGAGGAGACCCAGTACTTC
-,TRBJ2-2,-,TRBV3-1/TRBV3-2,CASSQSNGVRLIF,TGTGCCAGCAGCCAGAGCAACGGGGTCAGACTAATTTTT
-,TRBJ2-1,TRBD2,TRBV24-1,CATSDLMASGVNEQFF,TGTGCCACCAGTGATTTGATGGCTAGCGGAGTCAATGAGCAGTTCTTC
once,TRBJ1-2,-,TRBV18,CASSPETAPYGYTF,TGTGCCAGCTCACCTGAGACAGCCCCCTATGGCTACACCTTC
once,TRBJ1-2,-,TRBV6-5,CASIYRTTNYGYTF,TGTGCCAGCATTTACAGGACTACCAACTATGGCTACACCTTC